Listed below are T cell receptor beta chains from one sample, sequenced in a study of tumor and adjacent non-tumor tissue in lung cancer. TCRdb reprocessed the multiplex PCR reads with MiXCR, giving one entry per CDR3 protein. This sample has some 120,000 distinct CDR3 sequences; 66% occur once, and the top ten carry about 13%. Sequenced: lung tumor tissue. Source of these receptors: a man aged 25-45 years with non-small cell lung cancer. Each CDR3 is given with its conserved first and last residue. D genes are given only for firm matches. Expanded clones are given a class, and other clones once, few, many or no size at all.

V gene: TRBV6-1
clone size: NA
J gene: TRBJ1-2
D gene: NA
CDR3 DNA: TGTGTCAACATTCTTAGAGGGGATGGCTGCACCTTC
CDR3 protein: CVNILRGDGCTF

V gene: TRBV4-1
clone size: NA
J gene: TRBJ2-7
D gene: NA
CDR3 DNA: TGCGCCAGCAGCCAAGGAGGGGCGGGGCGGCGAGACCAGCAGTACTTC
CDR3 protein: CASSQGGAGRRDQQYF

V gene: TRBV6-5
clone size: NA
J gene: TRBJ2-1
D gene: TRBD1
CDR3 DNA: TGTGCCAGCAGTTACAGTCAAAGGACAGGCTACAATGTGCAGTTCTTC
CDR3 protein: CASSYSQRTGYNVQFF

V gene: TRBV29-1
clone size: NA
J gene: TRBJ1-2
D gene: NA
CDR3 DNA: TGCAGCGTTGATATGGCAGTGGCGATCCTGGGATGCTACACCTTC
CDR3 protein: CSVDMAVAILGCYTF

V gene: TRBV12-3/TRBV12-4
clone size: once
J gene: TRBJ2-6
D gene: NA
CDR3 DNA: TGTGCCAGTAGTTTAGGGGCCAGTGGGGCCAACATCCTGACTTTC
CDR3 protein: CASSLGASGANILTF

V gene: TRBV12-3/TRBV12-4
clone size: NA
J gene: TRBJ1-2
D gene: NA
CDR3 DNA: TGTACCAGCAGTTCGACTGGGGAACGCACCTTC
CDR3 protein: CTSSSTGERTF

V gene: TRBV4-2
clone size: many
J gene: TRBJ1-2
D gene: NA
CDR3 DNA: TGTGCCAGCAGCCTCCAGGGAGGGAACTATGGCTACACCTTC
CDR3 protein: CASSLQGGNYGYTF

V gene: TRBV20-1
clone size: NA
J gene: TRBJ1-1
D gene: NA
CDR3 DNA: TGCAGTTCCTTGGACGAAATGGGCACTGAAGCTTTCTTT
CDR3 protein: CSSLDEMGTEAFF

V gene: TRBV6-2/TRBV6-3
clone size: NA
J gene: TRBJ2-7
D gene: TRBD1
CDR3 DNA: TGTGCCAGCAGATACCCCCTCACAGGGGGGAGATCCTACGAGCAGTACTTC
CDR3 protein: CASRYPLTGGRSYEQYF

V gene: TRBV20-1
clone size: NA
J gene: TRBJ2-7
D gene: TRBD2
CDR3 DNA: TGCAGTGCTAGAGCGAGGACTAGCGGAAGCTCCTACGAGCAGTACTTC
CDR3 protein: CSARARTSGSSYEQYF

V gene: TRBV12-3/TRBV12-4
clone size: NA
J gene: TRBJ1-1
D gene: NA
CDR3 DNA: TGTGCGAGCAGCGAAAGGGTTGACACTGAAGCTTTCTTT
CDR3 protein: CASSERVDTEAFF

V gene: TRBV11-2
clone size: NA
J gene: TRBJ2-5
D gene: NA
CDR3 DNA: TGTGCCAGCAGCTTAGACAGAACCTTCCAAGAGACCCAGTACTTC
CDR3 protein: CASSLDRTFQETQYF

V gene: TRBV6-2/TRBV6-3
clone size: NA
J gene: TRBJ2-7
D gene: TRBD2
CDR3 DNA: TGTGCCAGCAATCCCCTCGCGGGAGGGTCCCACGAGCAGTACTTC
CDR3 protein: CASNPLAGGSHEQYF

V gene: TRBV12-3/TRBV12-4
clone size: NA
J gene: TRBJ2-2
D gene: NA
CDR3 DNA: TGTGCCAGCAGTAGCGGAATCTACACCGGAGAGCTGCTTTTC
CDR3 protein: CASSSGIYTGELLF

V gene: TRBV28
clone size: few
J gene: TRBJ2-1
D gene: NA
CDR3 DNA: TGTGCCAGCAGTTCCCCCATAGCTGAGAAGAGTTCCTACATTGAGCAGTTCTTC
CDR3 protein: CASSSPIAEKSSYIEQFF

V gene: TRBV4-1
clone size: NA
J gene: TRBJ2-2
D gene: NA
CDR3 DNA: TGCGCCAGCAGCCAAGAGTGGGTGCCCGGGGAGCTGTTTTTT
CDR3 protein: CASSQEWVPGELFF

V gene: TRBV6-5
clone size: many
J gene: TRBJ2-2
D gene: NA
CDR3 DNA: TGTGCCAGCAGTTACTCGTTTGGCAGAAACACCGGGGAGCTGTTTTTT
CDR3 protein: CASSYSFGRNTGELFF

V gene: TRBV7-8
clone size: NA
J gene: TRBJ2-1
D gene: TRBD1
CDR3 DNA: TGTGCCAGCAGCCCACAAGTGACAGGGAACAATGAGCAGTTCTTC
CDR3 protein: CASSPQVTGNNEQFF

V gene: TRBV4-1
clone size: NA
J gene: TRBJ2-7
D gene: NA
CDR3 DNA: TGCGCCAGCAGCCAAGATGAGACGGGAGCTACGTACGAGCTATACTTC
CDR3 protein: CASSQDETGATYELYF

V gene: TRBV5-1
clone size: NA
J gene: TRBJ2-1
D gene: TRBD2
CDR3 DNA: TGCGCCAGCAGCTTGGGGGGGGGACTAGTCAATGAGCAGTTCTTC
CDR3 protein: CASSLGGGLVNEQFF

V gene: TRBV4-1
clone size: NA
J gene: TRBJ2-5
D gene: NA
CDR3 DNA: TGCGCCAGCAGCCAAGACGCCCTCAGCCAAGAGGCCCAGTACTTC
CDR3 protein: CASSQDALSQEAQYF

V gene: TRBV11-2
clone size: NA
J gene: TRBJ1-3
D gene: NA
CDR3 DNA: TGTGTCAGCAGCCTTCTCAGGAATCGTGGAAACACCATATATTTT
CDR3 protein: CVSSLLRNRGNTIYF

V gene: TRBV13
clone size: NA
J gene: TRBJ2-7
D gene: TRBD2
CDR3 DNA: TGTGCCAGCAGCTCTAGCGGGGAATACGAGCAGTACTTC
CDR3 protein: CASSSSGEYEQYF

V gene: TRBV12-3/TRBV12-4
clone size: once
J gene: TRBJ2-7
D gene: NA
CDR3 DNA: TGTGCCAGCAATTTAGCTCGGGGGGCCGAGCATTACTTC
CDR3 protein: CASNLARGAEHYF

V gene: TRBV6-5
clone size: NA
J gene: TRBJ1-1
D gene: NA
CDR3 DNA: TGTGCCAGCAGTTACACTGTCACGAACACTGGAGCTTTCTTT
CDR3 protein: CASSYTVTNTGAFF

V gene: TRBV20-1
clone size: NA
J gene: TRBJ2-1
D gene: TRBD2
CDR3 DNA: TGCAATGCCAGCTCCGCGGGAGGCTACAATGAGCAGTTCTTC
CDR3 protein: CNASSAGGYNEQFF

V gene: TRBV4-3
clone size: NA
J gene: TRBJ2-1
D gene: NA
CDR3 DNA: TGCGCCAGCAGCCGCCAGACCTCCTACAATGGGCAGTTCTTC
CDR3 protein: CASSRQTSYNGQFF

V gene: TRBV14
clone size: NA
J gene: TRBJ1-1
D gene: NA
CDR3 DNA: TGTGCCAGCAGCGCAGGCATTGAAGCTTTCTTT
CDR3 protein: CASSAGIEAFF

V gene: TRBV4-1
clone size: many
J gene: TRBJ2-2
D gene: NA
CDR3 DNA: TGCGCCAGCAGCCAAGATAGGGGCGTCGGGGAGCTGTTTTTT
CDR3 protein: CASSQDRGVGELFF

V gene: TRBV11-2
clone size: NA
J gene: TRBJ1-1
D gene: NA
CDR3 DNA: TGTGCCAGCAGCCCCCGGATAGGGGGAATTGAAGCTTTCTTT
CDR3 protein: CASSPRIGGIEAFF

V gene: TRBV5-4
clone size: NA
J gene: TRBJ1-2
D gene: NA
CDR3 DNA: TGTACCAGCAGTCTGGGAGTGGGGGCCTATGGCTACACCTTC
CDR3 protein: CTSSLGVGAYGYTF

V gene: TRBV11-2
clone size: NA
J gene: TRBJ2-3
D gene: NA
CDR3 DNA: TGTGCCAGTGGCTTTGGAGGGCCAAGCACAGATACACAGTATTTT
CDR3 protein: CASGFGGPSTDTQYF

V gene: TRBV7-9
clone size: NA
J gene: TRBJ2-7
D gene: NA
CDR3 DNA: TGTGTCAGTCTTACGCCCGGGACGGTGGACGCCTACGAGCAGTACTTC
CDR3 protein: CVSLTPGTVDAYEQYF

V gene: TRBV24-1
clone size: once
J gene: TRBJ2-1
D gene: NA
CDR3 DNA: TGTGCCATCTCGCCGCGGGGTAAGTTCTACAATGAGCAGTTCTTC
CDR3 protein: CAISPRGKFYNEQFF

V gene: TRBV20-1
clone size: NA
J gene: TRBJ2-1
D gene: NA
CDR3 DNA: TGCAGTGCTGGACGGGGCTCAGGGAATGATCAGTTCTTC
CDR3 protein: CSAGRGSGNDQFF

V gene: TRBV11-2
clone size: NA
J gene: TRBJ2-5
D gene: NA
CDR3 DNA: TGTGACACCGCGTACCTCGAAGAGACCCAGTACTTC
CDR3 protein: CDTAYLEETQYF

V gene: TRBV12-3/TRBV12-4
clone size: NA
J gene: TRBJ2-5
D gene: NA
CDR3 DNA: TGTACCGGCAGTTTCGGTCCAGAGACCCAGTACTTC
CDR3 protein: CTGSFGPETQYF

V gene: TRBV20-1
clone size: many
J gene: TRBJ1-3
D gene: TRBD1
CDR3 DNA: TGCAGTGCTAGATGGGGAGGGGGCCCTGGAAACACCATATATTTT
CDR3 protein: CSARWGGGPGNTIYF

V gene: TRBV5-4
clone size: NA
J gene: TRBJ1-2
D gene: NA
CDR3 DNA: TGTGCCAGCAGCCTGGTACAGGAGCACTATGGCTACACCTTC
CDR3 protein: CASSLVQEHYGYTF

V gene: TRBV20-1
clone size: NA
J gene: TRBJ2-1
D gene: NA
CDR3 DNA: TGCAGAGCGCGACGGGGGCCCACCTACAATGAGCAGTTCTTC
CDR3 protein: CRARRGPTYNEQFF

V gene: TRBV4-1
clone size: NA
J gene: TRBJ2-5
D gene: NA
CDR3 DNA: TGCGCCTGCAGCCAAGACCCCCAAGCGGAGCAAGAGACCCAGTACTTC
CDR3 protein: CACSQDPQAEQETQYF

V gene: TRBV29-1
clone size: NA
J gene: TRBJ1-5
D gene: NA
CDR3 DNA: TGCAGTATGGCAAGGGAACCCAATCAGCCCCAGCATTTT
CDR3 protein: CSMAREPNQPQHF

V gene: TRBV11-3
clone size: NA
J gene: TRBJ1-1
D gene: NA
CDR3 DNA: TGTGCCAGCAGCTTGATCGAGGGAACTGAAGCTTTCTTC
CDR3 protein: CASSLIEGTEAFF

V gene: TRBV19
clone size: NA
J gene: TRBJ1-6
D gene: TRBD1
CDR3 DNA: TGTGCCAGTAGTAAGGGACAGGGGATTACACCCCTCCACTTT
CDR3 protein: CASSKGQGITPLHF

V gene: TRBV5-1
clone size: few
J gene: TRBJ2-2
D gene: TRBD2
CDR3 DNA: TGCGCCAGCAGCTTAAACGGACTAGCGGGAGCTGTCACCGGGGAGCTGTTTTTT
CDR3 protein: CASSLNGLAGAVTGELFF

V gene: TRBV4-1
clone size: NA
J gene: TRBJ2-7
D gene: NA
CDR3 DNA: TGCGCCAGCAGCCCTTTATACCGGACAGGGAGGGCCTACGAGCAGTATTTC
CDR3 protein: CASSPLYRTGRAYEQYF

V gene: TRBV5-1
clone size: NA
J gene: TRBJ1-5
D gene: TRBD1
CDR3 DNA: TGCGCCAGCAGCTTAACAACAGGGGGCTTTCAGCCCCAGCATTTT
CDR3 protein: CASSLTTGGFQPQHF

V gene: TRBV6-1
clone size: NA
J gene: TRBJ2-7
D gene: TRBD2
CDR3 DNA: TGTACCAGCAGTGGACTAGCGGGAGTCTACGAGCAGTACTTC
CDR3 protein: CTSSGLAGVYEQYF

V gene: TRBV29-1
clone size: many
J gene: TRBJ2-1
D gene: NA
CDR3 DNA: TGCAGCGTTTTAACCGGGACTGAGCAGTTCTTC
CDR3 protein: CSVLTGTEQFF

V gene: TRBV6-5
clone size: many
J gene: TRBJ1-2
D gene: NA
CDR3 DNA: TGTGCCAGCAGTTACTCGAGTGGAGGGAACTATGGCTACACCTTC
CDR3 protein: CASSYSSGGNYGYTF

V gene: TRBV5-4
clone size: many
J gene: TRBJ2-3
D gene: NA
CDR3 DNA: TGTGCCAGCAGCGTATTCGCAGATACGCAGTATTTT
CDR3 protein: CASSVFADTQYF

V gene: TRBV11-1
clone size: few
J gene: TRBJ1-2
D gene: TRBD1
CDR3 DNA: TGTGCCAGTAGCTTTCGACAGGGAGATGACTACACCTTC
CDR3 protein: CASSFRQGDDYTF

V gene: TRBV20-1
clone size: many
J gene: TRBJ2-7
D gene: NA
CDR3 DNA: TGCAGTGCTAGTCCAGACAACTACGAGCAGTACTTC
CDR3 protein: CSASPDNYEQYF

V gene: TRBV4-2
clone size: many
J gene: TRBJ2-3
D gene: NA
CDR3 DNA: TGTGCCAGCAGCCAAGTGGGGCCGGGAGATACGCAGTATTTT
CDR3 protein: CASSQVGPGDTQYF

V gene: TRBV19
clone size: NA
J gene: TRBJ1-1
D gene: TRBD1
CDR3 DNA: TGTGCCAGTAGTATTCCATTAGGGACAGGGCAAGAAGCTTTCTTT
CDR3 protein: CASSIPLGTGQEAFF